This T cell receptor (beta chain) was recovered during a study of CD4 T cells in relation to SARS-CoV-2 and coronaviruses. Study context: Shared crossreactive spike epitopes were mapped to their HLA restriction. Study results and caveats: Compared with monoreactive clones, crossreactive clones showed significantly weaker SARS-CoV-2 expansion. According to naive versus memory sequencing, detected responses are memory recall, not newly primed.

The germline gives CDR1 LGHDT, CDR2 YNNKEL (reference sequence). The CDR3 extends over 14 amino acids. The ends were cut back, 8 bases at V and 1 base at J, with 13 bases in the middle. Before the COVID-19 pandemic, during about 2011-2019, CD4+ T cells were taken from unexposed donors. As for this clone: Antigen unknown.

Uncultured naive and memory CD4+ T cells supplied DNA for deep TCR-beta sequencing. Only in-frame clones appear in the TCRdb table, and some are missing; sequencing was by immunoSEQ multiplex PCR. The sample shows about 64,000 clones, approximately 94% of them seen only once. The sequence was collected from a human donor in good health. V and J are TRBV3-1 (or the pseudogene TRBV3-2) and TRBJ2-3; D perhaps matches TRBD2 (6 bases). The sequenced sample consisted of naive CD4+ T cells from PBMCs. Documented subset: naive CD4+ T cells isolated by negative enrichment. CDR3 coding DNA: TGTGCCAGCCGGCGGGATCGGGGCACAGATACGCAGTATTTT. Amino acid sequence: CASRRDRGTDTQYF.